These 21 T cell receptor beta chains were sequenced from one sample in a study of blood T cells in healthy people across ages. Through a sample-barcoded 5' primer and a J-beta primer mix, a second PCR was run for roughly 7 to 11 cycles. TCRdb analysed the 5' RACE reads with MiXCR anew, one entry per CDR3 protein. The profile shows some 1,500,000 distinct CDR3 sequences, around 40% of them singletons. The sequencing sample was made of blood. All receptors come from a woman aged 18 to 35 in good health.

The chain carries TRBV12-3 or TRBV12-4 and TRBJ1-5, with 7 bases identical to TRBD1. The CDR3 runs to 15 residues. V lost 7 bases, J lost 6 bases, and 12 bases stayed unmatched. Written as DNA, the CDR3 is TGTGCCAGCACTGTTAGGGCTTACAGGGGTCAGCCCCAGCATTTT. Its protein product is CASTVRAYRGQPQHF.

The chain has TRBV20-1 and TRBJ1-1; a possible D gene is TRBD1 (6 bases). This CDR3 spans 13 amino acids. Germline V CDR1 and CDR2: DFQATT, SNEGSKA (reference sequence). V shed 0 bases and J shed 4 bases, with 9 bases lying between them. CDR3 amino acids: CSARDRGGTEAFF. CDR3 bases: TGCAGTGCTAGAGATAGGGGGGGCACTGAAGCTTTCTTT.

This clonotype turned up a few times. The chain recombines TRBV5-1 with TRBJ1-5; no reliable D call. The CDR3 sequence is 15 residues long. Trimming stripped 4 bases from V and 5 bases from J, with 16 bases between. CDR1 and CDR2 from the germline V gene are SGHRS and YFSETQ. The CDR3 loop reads CASSPGTGFYQPQHF. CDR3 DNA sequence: TGCGCCAGCAGCCCTGGCACGGGGTTTTATCAGCCCCAGCATTTT.

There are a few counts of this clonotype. DNA of the CDR3: TGTGCCTGGAGTGTTAGCCTTCCTCCCGAAAAACTGTTTTTT. Its protein is CAWSVSLPPEKLFF. The rearrangement uses TRBV30 and TRBJ1-4; D not resolved. The germline CDR1 and CDR2 sequences are GTSNPN and SVGIG (reference sequence). The CDR3 is 14 amino acids. V lost 0 bases and J 8 bases, leaving 13 bases between the germline ends.

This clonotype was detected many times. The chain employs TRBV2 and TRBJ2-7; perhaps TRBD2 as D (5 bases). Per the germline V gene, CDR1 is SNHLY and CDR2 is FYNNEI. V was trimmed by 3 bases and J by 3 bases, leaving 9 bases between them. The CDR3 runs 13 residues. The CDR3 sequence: CASSDEGFYEQYF. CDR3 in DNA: TGTGCCAGCAGTGACGAGGGCTTCTACGAGCAGTACTTC.

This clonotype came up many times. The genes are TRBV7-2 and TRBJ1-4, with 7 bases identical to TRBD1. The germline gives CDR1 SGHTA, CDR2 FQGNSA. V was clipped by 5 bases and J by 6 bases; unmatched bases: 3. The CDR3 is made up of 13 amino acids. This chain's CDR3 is CASSLDRDEKLFF. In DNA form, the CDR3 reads TGTGCCAGCAGCCTTGACAGGGATGAAAAACTGTTTTTT.

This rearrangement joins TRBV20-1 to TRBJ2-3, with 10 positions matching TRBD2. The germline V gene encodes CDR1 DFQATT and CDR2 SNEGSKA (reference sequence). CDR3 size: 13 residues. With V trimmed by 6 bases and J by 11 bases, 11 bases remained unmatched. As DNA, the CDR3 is TGCAGTGCATTCTCCCCTAGCGGGGGCGAGCAGTATTTT. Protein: CSAFSPSGGEQYF.

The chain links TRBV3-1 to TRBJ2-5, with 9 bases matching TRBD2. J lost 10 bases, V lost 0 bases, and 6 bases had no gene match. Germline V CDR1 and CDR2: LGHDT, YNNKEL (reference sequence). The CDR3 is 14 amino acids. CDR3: CASSQDGLARNQYF. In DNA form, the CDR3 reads TGTGCCAGCAGCCAAGATGGACTAGCGAGAAACCAGTACTTC.

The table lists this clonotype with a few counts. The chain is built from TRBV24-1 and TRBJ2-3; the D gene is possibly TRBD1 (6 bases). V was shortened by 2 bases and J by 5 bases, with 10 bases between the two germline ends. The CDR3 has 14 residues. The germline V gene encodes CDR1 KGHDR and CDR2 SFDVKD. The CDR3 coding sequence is TGTGCCACCAGTGATTGGTCCAGGGGAGATACGCAGTATTTT. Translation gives CATSDWSRGDTQYF.

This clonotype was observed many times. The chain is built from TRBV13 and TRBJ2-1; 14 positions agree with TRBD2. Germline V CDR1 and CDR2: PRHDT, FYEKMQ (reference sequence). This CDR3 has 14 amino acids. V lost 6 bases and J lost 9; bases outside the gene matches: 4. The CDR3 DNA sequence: TGTGCCAGCAGTTTGGGACTAGCGGGGGCTGAGCAGTTCTTC. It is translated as CASSLGLAGAEQFF.

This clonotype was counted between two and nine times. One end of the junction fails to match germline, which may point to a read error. The CDR3 DNA is TGTGCCAGCAGTTTAGGGGGGGGCTCCTATAATTCACCCCTCCACTTT. This sequence encodes CASSLGGGSYNSPLHF. The rearrangement joins TRBV7-2 to TRBJ1-6, with a weak D call TRBD1 (6 bases). Per the germline V gene, CDR1 is SGHTA and CDR2 is FQGNSA. CDR3 size: 16 residues.

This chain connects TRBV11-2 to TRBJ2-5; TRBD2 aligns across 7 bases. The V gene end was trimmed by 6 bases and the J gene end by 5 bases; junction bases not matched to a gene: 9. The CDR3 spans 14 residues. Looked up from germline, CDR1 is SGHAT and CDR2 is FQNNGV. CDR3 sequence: CASRRAGLGETQYF. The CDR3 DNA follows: TGTGCCAGCAGGAGAGCGGGATTGGGGGAGACCCAGTACTTC.

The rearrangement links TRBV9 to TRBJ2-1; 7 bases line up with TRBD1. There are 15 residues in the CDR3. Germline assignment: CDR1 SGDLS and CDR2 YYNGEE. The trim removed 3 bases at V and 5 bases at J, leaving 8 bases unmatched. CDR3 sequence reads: CASSARQGSNNEQFF. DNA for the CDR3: TGTGCCAGCAGCGCCCGACAGGGCTCTAACAATGAGCAGTTCTTC.

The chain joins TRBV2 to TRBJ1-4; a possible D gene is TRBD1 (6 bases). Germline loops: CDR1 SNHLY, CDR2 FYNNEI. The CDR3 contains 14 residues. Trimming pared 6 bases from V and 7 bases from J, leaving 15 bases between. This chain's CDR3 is CASSAERGFEKLFF. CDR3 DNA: TGTGCCAGCAGCGCCGAGAGGGGGTTTGAAAAACTGTTTTTT.

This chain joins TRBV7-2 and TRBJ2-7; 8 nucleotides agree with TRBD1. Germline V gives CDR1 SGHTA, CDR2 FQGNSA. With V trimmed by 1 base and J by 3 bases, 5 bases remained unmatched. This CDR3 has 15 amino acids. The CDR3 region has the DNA TGTGCCAGCAGCTTAGGGACAGGGACCTACTACGAGCAGTACTTC. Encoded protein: CASSLGTGTYYEQYF.

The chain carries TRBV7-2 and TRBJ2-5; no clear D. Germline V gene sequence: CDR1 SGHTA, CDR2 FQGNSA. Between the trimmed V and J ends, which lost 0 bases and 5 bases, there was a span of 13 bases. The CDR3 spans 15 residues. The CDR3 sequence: CASSLAGSSWETQYF. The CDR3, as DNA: TGTGCCAGCAGCTTAGCGGGCAGCTCTTGGGAGACCCAGTACTTC.

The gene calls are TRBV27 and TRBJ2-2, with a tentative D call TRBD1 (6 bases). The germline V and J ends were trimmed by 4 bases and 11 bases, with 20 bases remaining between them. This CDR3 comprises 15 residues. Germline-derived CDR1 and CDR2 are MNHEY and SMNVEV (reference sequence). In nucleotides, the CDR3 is TGTGCCAGCAGTTCTCAGACAGGCCGGGTGACCGAGCTGTTTTTT. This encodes CASSSQTGRVTELFF.

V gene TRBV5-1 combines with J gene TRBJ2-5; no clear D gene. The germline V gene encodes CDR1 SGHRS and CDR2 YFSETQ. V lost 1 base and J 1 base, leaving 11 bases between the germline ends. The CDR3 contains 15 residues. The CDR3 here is CASSLSGSFQETQYF. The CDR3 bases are TGCGCCAGCAGCTTGTCTGGCAGCTTCCAAGAGACCCAGTACTTC.

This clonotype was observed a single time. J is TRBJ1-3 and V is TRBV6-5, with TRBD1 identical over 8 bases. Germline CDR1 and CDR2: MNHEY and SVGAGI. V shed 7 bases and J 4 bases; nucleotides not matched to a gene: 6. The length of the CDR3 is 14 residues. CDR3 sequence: CASKPWTGGNTIYF. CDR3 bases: TGTGCCAGCAAGCCCTGGACAGGGGGAAACACCATATATTTT.

CDR3 sequence: CAISEGTGGTPDYGYTF. In DNA, the CDR3 is TGTGCCATCAGTGAGGGGACAGGGGGGACACCGGACTATGGCTACACCTTC. This chain uses TRBV10-3 with TRBJ1-2, with 11 bases aligning to TRBD1. The ends lost 2 bases at V and 3 bases at J; junction bases unmatched: 8. The CDR3 runs 17 residues. Germline values: CDR1 ENHRY, CDR2 SYGVKD.

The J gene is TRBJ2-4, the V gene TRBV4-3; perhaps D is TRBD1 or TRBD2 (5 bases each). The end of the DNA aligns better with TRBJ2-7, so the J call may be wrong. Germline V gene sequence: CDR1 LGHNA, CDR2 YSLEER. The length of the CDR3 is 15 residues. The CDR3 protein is CASSQGGGVGYEQYF. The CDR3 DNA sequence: TGCGCCAGCAGCCAGGGTGGGGGAGTGGGCTACGAGCAGTACTTC.